A single sample is the source of the 25 T cell receptor beta chains below, sequenced in a study of memory CD8 T cells in hepatitis C reinfection (dated by TCRdb to 2016 to 2017). The library was produced with the immunoSEQ multiplex PCR assay. TCRdb limited this immuneACCESS table to in-frame rearrangements with V and J called. A share of clones is missing; checked studies link under half to unresolved V genes, and the rest is unexplained. A total of 6,000 or so clones appear in this sample, approximately 92% of them only once. 20% to 25% of the sample is in the top ten clones. The time point label corresponds to: pre-reinfection, 55 to 20 weeks before reinfection detection. The sorted cells were sequenced directly ex vivo, without any in vitro expansion ahead of TCR sequencing. The source material was naive CD8+ T cells sorted from blood. The cell subset or site label, read with the paper, signifies: total naive CD8+CD45RO- T cells. Receptors originate from a middle-aged man with hepatitis C virus infection.

V is TRBV6-6 and J is TRBJ1-5, with D unresolved. Trimming left V 6 bases short and J 3 bases short, with 15 bases between. Looked up from germline, CDR1 is MNHNY and CDR2 is SVGAGI (reference sequence). This CDR3 spans 15 amino acids. CDR3 region: CASSPEAVPNQPQHF. In DNA form, the CDR3 reads TGTGCCAGCAGCCCCGAGGCAGTGCCCAATCAGCCCCAGCATTTT.

The rearrangement uses TRBV13 and TRBJ2-7, with TRBD1 matching 12 bases. The CDR3 runs 14 residues. The V and J ends lost 4 bases and 4 bases, in that order; junction bases with no gene match: 2. The V gene's germline CDR1 is PRHDT and CDR2 FYEKMQ (reference sequence). CDR3 loop: CASSSGQGAYEQYF. In DNA, the CDR3 is TGTGCCAGCAGCTCGGGACAGGGGGCTTACGAGCAGTACTTC. The variable domain in full, completed from reference TRBV13 and TRBJ2-7, reads AAGVIQSPRHLIKEKRETATLKCYPIPRHDTVYWYQQGPGQDPQFLISFYEKMQSDKGSIPDRFSAQQFSDYHSELNMSSLELGDSALYFCASSSGQGAYEQYFGPGTRLTVT.

The chain uses TRBV11-2 and TRBJ2-5, with D maybe TRBD2 (6 bases). Judging by the DNA end, TRBJ2-7 fits better; the J call may be wrong. Per germline, CDR1 SGHAT and CDR2 FQNNGV. The CDR3 totals 18 residues. CDR3 amino acids: CASSLVLVGTFLDYEQYF. CDR3 sequence (DNA): TGTGCCAGCAGCTTAGTACTAGTCGGGACTTTTTTAGACTACGAGCAGTACTTC.

The chain is built from TRBV5-8 and TRBJ1-1; D possibly corresponds to TRBD1 (5 bases). Germline V gene data show CDR1 as SGHTS and CDR2 as YDEGEE. The CDR3 has 17 residues. Deletions cut 0 bases from V and 1 base from J, with 16 bases between. CDR3: CASSLGYFVGGNTEAFF. CDR3 coding DNA: TGTGCCAGCAGCTTGGGTTACTTTGTGGGGGGGAACACTGAAGCTTTCTTT.

This sequence joins TRBV4-1 and TRBJ2-3; weak D call: TRBD2 (6 bases). The V end lost 0 bases, the J end lost 6 bases, and 13 bases lay between the germline ends. This CDR3 is 15 amino acids long. Looked up from germline, CDR1 is MGHRA and CDR2 is YSYEKL. The CDR3 region is CASSQDYSGGDTQYF. The CDR3 coding sequence is TGCGCCAGCAGCCAAGATTACAGCGGAGGGGATACGCAGTATTTT.

This chain uses TRBV11-2 with TRBJ2-1; possible D gene TRBD1, 5 bases. The length of the CDR3 is 17 residues. From germline, CDR1 is SGHAT and CDR2 FQNNGV. Trimming removed 0 bases at V and 3 bases at J, with 15 bases between. CDR3 nucleotide sequence: TGTGCCAGCAGCTTAGATGGACCGACAGAGAACTACAATGAGCAGTTCTTC. Translation: CASSLDGPTENYNEQFF.

The chain carries TRBV14 and TRBJ1-1, with 9 bases fitting TRBD1. Germline CDR1 is SGHDN and CDR2 is FVKESK. V shed 4 bases and J 1 base; nucleotides not matched to a gene: 13. The CDR3 length is 18 residues. The CDR3 spells CASSPPGQGPLWNTEAFF. The CDR3, as DNA: TGTGCCAGCAGCCCCCCGGGACAGGGACCCCTCTGGAACACTGAAGCTTTCTTT.

This clone showed up just once. This sequence joins TRBV5-5 and TRBJ1-3; D gene unclear. Germline V gene sequence: CDR1 SGHKS, CDR2 YYEKEE (reference sequence). Trimming left V 4 bases short and J 1 base short, with 12 bases between. CDR3 length: 15 amino acids. The CDR3 here is CASSPNRGSGNTIYF. The CDR3 coding sequence is TGTGCCAGCAGCCCTAATCGGGGTTCTGGAAACACCATATATTTT.

V and J are TRBV4-1 and TRBJ1-5; D uncertain. V lost 2 bases to trimming and J lost 7 bases, with 18 bases between them. The CDR3 loop spans 16 amino acids. Germline values: CDR1 MGHRA, CDR2 YSYEKL. CDR3 sequence (DNA): TGCGCCAGCAGCCAATTATGGGCGTCGGGATCGCAGCCCCAGCATTTT. Protein sequence: CASSQLWASGSQPQHF.

The chain uses TRBV7-6 and TRBJ2-5, with a possible D match to TRBD2 (5 bases). The CDR3 length is 15 residues. Germline CDR1 and CDR2: SGHVS and FNYEAQ. The V end was cut by 1 base, the J end by 2 bases, with 11 bases between. This CDR3 is CASSLDPGRQETQYF. CDR3 in DNA: TGTGCCAGCAGCTTAGACCCGGGAAGACAAGAGACCCAGTACTTC.

The rearrangement uses TRBV12-5 and TRBJ2-1; weak D call: TRBD2 (5 bases). Trimming removed 3 bases at V and 4 bases at J, with 16 bases between. Per germline, CDR1 LGHNT and CDR2 FRNRAP. The CDR3 runs to 16 residues. CDR3 in amino acids: CASGLGGGEEYNEQFF. The CDR3 nucleotides read TGTGCTAGTGGTTTAGGAGGCGGAGAGGAATACAATGAGCAGTTCTTC.

V usage is TRBV7-3 and J usage is TRBJ2-1; 11 nucleotides line up with TRBD2. Germline V gene lookup returns CDR1 SGHTA and CDR2 FQGTGA. The CDR3 is 16 residues long. Trimming took 5 bases from V and 5 from J; bases not matched to a gene: 8. The DNA for the CDR3 is TGTGCCAGCAGCACAAGTGGGGGACTAGCGGACAATGAGCAGTTCTTC. This translates into CASSTSGGLADNEQFF.

This sequence joins TRBV7-8 and TRBJ2-5; 13 nucleotides line up with TRBD2. The CDR3 covers 19 residues. Germline CDR1 reads SGHVS; CDR2 reads FQNEAQ. Unmatched junction bases numbered 15, after V lost 6 bases and J lost 2 bases. CDR3 coding DNA: TGTGCCAGCAGTACGATAGCCGGGACTAGCGGGACGGGGCAAGAGACCCAGTACTTC. It encodes CASSTIAGTSGTGQETQYF.

For this clone: Because the CDR3 is missing its conserved closing phenylalanine or tryptophan, this is likely a read error. No DNA is shown, since the ends of the CDR3 on it are uncertain; the CDR3 is the one TCRdb lists. The J gene is TRBJ2-3, the V gene TRBV9; whether TRBD2, the table's D call, matches the DNA was not checked. Germline V lookup: CDR1 SGDLS, CDR2 YYNGEE. The CDR3 contains 14 residues when both ends are counted. The CDR3 here is CASDRTGGTDTQYS.

This sequence joins TRBV10-3 and TRBJ1-4, with 10 positions matching TRBD1. Germline trimming cut 3 bases from V and 6 bases from J; bases unmatched to any gene: 4. Germline loops: CDR1 ENHRY, CDR2 SYGVKD. The CDR3 contains 15 residues. CDR3 in DNA: TGTGCCATCAGTGACCCGGGGACAGGGGATGAAAAACTGTTTTTT. Translating gives CAISDPGTGDEKLFF.

Only a few counts were recorded for this clone. The chain links TRBV6-5 to TRBJ2-7; TRBD1 is a possible D gene (5 bases). From germline, CDR1 is MNHEY and CDR2 SVGAGI. V lost 5 bases and J 0 bases, leaving 11 bases between the germline ends. This CDR3 is built from 14 residues. The CDR3 loop reads CASSPQDGSYEQYF. For the CDR3, the DNA is TGTGCCAGCAGTCCACAGGACGGCTCCTACGAGCAGTACTTC.

V and J are TRBV7-3 and TRBJ2-3, with TRBD2 identical over 10 bases. The CDR3 runs 15 residues. The V segment lost 2 bases and the J segment 6 bases; nucleotides outside the gene matches: 5. Germline values: CDR1 SGHTA, CDR2 FQGTGA. CDR3 loop: CASSLLAGAGDTQYF. CDR3 DNA sequence: TGTGCCAGCAGCTTACTAGCGGGGGCGGGGGATACGCAGTATTTT.

V and J are TRBV7-9 and TRBJ2-1; tentative D call: TRBD2 (6 bases). Germline CDR1 is SEHNR and CDR2 is FQNEAQ (reference sequence). The CDR3 consists of 17 residues. V gave up 4 bases and J gave up 5 bases, with 21 bases separating them. The CDR3 spells CASSSMRDPSPNNEQFF. Written as DNA, the CDR3 is TGTGCCAGCAGCTCGATGCGGGACCCTAGTCCCAACAATGAGCAGTTCTTC.

The sample holds a few counts of this clone. V gene TRBV7-9 combines with J gene TRBJ2-5, with D possibly matching TRBD1 (6 bases). The germline CDR1 and CDR2 sequences are SEHNR and FQNEAQ (reference sequence). The CDR3 has 14 residues. Between the trimmed V and J ends, which lost 5 bases and 3 bases, there was a span of 13 bases. The CDR3 nucleotides read TGTGCCAGCAGCAGAGCCGGACAGAAAGAGACCCAGTACTTC. Protein product: CASSRAGQKETQYF.

The chain employs TRBV7-9 and TRBJ2-3; 7 nucleotides line up with TRBD2. Germline CDR1 reads SEHNR; CDR2 reads FQNEAQ (reference sequence). The CDR3 covers 16 residues. The ends lost 3 bases at V and 3 bases at J; junction bases unmatched: 9. CDR3 loop: CASSFIGLAETDTQYF. The CDR3 region has the DNA TGTGCCAGCAGCTTCATCGGGCTAGCGGAGACAGATACGCAGTATTTT.

In this sample, this clone turned up a few times. V and J are TRBV18 and TRBJ2-7; 8 bases map to TRBD1. The CDR3 has 13 residues. CDR1 and CDR2 (germline): KGHSH, LQKENI. The junction had 5 bases not matched to a gene; V was cut back by 4 bases and J by 6 bases. The chain's CDR3 is CASSLGTGREQYF. The DNA for the CDR3 is TGTGCCAGCTCACTAGGGACAGGCCGCGAGCAGTACTTC.

The gene calls are TRBV11-1 and TRBJ2-7; 9 bases fit TRBD2. Germline assignment: CDR1 SGHAT and CDR2 FQDESV (reference sequence). This CDR3 contains 17 residues. V was clipped by 0 bases and J by 3 bases; unmatched bases: 9. CDR3 sequence: CASSLAETGLAVYEQYF. CDR3 nucleotide sequence: TGTGCCAGCAGCTTAGCCGAGACGGGACTAGCCGTCTACGAGCAGTACTTC.

This chain uses TRBV27 with TRBJ2-7; D remains ambiguous. The CDR3 is made up of 14 amino acids. Germline V gene lookup returns CDR1 MNHEY and CDR2 SMNVEV (reference sequence). The V end was cut by 2 bases, the J end by 1 base, with 9 bases between. The DNA of the CDR3 is TGTGCCAGCAGTTTAGGGCTTCGGTCCTACGAGCAGTACTTC. Encoded protein: CASSLGLRSYEQYF.

The chain links TRBV28 to TRBJ2-3; TRBD2 is a possible D gene (6 bases). This CDR3 has 15 residues. Germline CDR1 reads MDHEN; CDR2 reads SYDVKM. The ends were cut back, 5 bases at V and 0 bases at J, with 12 bases in the middle. The CDR3 loop reads CASSPLALSTDTQYF. For the CDR3, the DNA is TGTGCCAGCAGTCCTCTAGCGCTCAGCACAGATACGCAGTATTTT. Looking up the rest from reference TRBV28 and TRBJ2-3 gives the full variable domain: DVKVTQSSRYLVKRTGEKVFLECVQDMDHENMFWYRQDPGLGLRLIYFSYDVKMKEKGDIPEGYSVSREKKERFSLILESASTNQTSMYLCASSPLALSTDTQYFGPGTRLTVL.

The rearrangement joins TRBV19 to TRBJ2-1, with 16 bases that match TRBD2. Germline assignment: CDR1 LNHDA and CDR2 SQIVND (reference sequence). This CDR3 has 19 amino acids. The V segment lost 5 bases and the J segment 2 bases; nucleotides outside the gene matches: 9. DNA of the CDR3: TGTGCCAGTAGTCCAACGGGACTAGCGGGAGGGGTCACCTACAATGAGCAGTTCTTC. It translates to CASSPTGLAGGVTYNEQFF.